This T cell receptor (beta chain) appears in the sequencing data of a study of cytomegalovirus exposure and HLA in healthy donors. Study results and caveats: Published work reported that the classifier diagnosed cytomegalovirus status with high specificity and sensitivity.

TCRdb's copy holds only in-frame clones and misses some; the assay was immunoSEQ multiplex PCR. The sample has about 330,000 clones, around 87% seen once; the top ten hold roughly 1.2%. As regards this clone: Its cognate antigen is unknown.

V was trimmed by 1 base and J by 4 bases, leaving 8 bases between them. The germline CDR1 and CDR2 sequences are SGHNT and YYREEE (reference sequence). The CDR3 length is 13 residues. Sequenced: PBMCs. The chain combines TRBV5-4 with TRBJ1-2; D remains unclear. The receptor comes from a woman aged 25 to 45 in good health and CMV-seropositive. The CDR3 reads CASSLWALYGYTF. The CDR3 nucleotides are TGTGCCAGCAGCTTGTGGGCCCTCTATGGCTACACCTTC.